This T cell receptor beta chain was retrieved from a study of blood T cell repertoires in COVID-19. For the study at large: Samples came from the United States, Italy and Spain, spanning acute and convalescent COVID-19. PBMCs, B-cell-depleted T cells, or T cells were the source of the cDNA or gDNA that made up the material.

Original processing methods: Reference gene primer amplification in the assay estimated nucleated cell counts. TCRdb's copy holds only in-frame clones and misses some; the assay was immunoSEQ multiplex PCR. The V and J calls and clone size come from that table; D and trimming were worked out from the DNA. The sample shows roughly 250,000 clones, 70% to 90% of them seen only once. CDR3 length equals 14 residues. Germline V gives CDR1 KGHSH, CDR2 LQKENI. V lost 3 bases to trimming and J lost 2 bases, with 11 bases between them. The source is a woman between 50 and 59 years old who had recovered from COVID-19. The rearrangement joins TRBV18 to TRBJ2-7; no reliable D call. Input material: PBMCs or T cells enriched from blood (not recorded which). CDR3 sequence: CASSPDIPTYEQYF. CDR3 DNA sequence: TGTGCCAGCTCACCCGACATCCCAACCTACGAGCAGTACTTC.